The next 31 T cell receptor beta chains were all read from a single sample in a study of shared clonotypes between healthy human individuals. The repertoire was sequenced with immunoSEQ multiplex PCR; TCRdb's copy has only in-frame clones and lacks some. The sample lists roughly 680,000 clones, over 60% seen once, with around 1.7% in the top ten. Sequenced material: memory CD4+ T cells sorted from blood. Subset of the sample: CD45RA-negative fraction. All receptors come from a woman aged 25 to 45 in good health.

This chain joins TRBV5-1 and TRBJ2-1; D possibly matches TRBD1 or TRBD2 (5 bases each). The CDR3 spans 15 residues. From germline, CDR1 is SGHRS and CDR2 YFSETQ. Trimming cost V 6 bases and J 0 bases, with 13 bases left between them. The CDR3 DNA sequence: TGCGCCAGCACCATTTCAGGGAGCTCCTACAATGAGCAGTTCTTC. This encodes CASTISGSSYNEQFF.

The V gene is TRBV5-5, the J gene TRBJ1-2; unclear D gene. Germline CDR1 and CDR2: SGHKS and YYEKEE (reference sequence). V dropped 4 bases and J dropped 8 bases, with 18 bases sitting between them. This CDR3 is built from 14 residues. The CDR3 loop reads CASSPGSAWEGYTF. The CDR3 region has the DNA TGTGCCAGCAGCCCGGGAAGTGCTTGGGAAGGCTACACCTTC.

This clone occurred once. The CDR3 protein is CASKRMGVQGDTQYF. DNA for the CDR3: TGTGCCAGTAAACGTATGGGGGTCCAGGGGGATACGCAGTATTTT. The chain uses TRBV19 and TRBJ2-3, with D possibly TRBD1 on 6 matching bases. V dropped 7 bases and J dropped 6 bases, with 20 bases sitting between them. The CDR3 totals 15 residues. CDR1 LNHDA and CDR2 SQIVND come from the germline V gene (reference sequence).

The rearrangement links TRBV29-1 to TRBJ2-2; 10 bases are a match to TRBD1. Germline-derived CDR1 and CDR2 are SQVTM and ANQGSEA. The CDR3 extends over 13 amino acids. V shed 5 bases, J shed 7 bases, and the junction held 4 bases outside the gene matches. The CDR3 sequence: CSVRQGAGGELFF. In DNA, the CDR3 is TGCAGCGTTAGACAGGGGGCGGGCGGGGAGCTGTTTTTT.

This clone was counted once. The same CDR3 can be traced to other DNA sequences in this sample. This chain uses TRBV27 with TRBJ2-3, with TRBD2 identical over 12 bases. Germline-derived CDR1 and CDR2 are MNHEY and SMNVEV (reference sequence). The J segment lost 4 bases and the V segment lost 6 bases, leaving 5 bases of the junction unmatched. The CDR3 totals 15 residues. Written as DNA, the CDR3 is TGTGCCAGCAGCTTCCTAGCGGGAGGGGCAGATACGCAGTATTTT. Residues: CASSFLAGGADTQYF.

This clone showed up just once. The chain uses TRBV6-1 and TRBJ1-2; D might be TRBD1 (6 bases). Germline values: CDR1 MNHNS, CDR2 SASEGT. Trimming stripped 4 bases from V and 2 bases from J, with 14 bases between. CDR3 size: 15 residues. For the CDR3, the DNA is TGTGCCAGCAGTGCCGTGGACAGTGAAAACTATGGCTACACCTTC. Translating gives CASSAVDSENYGYTF.

Of note for this clone: The sample contains more than one DNA sequence encoding this CDR3. This chain uses TRBV27 with TRBJ2-7; D is perhaps TRBD1 (6 bases). CDR3 size: 13 residues. Germline lookup yields CDR1 MNHEY and CDR2 SMNVEV (reference sequence). Trimming took 3 bases from V and 3 from J, leaving 9 bases between them. As DNA, the CDR3 is TGTGCCAGCAGTTTTTCGGACAGCTACGAGCAGTACTTC. The encoded protein is CASSFSDSYEQYF.

The chain links TRBV7-2 to TRBJ2-1, with 7 bases matching TRBD1. Germline lookup yields CDR1 SGHTA and CDR2 FQGNSA. The CDR3 contains 15 residues. V lost 5 bases, J lost 3 bases, and 7 bases stayed unmatched. In DNA, the CDR3 is TGTGCCAGCAGCCCGGGGACAGTAAACTACAATGAGCAGTTCTTC. Protein sequence: CASSPGTVNYNEQFF.

The V gene is TRBV7-6, the J gene TRBJ2-6; D unclear. Germline assignment: CDR1 SGHVS and CDR2 FNYEAQ. V lost 1 base and J 5 bases, leaving 12 bases between the germline ends. The CDR3 covers 16 residues. The CDR3 nucleotides are TGTGCCAGCAGCTTAGTTTCGGCGGTTCGGGCCAACGTCCTGACTTTC. Translated: CASSLVSAVRANVLTF.

The V call is TRBV5-8, the J call TRBJ2-7, with 8 bases aligning to TRBD2. V was pared by 4 bases and J by 0 bases, with 6 bases of the junction left unmatched. The CDR3 has 15 residues. Germline assignment: CDR1 SGHTS and CDR2 YDEGEE. DNA for the CDR3: TGTGCCAGCAGCCAGGTAGCGGGGAACTCCTACGAGCAGTACTTC. Protein sequence: CASSQVAGNSYEQYF. Filled out from reference TRBV5-8 and TRBJ2-7, the complete variable domain reads EAGVTQSPTHLIKTRGQQATLRCSPISGHTSVYWYQQALGLGLQFLLWYDEGEERNRGNFPPRFSGRQFPNYSSELNVNALELEDSALYLCASSQVAGNSYEQYFGPGTRLTVT.

This chain links TRBV19 with TRBJ2-3; the match to TRBD2 covers 12 bases. Germline CDR1 is LNHDA and CDR2 is SQIVND (reference sequence). V lost 1 base and J lost 5; bases outside the gene matches: 10. This CDR3 contains 18 residues. In DNA, the CDR3 is TGTGCCAGTAGTATAGTCCACCTAGCGGGAGGGCCAAAAGATACGCAGTATTTT. Translated, it gives CASSIVHLAGGPKDTQYF. Drawing the rest from reference TRBV19 and TRBJ2-3, the complete variable domain is DGGITQSPKYLFRKEGQNVTLSCEQNLNHDAMYWYRQDPGQGLRLIYYSQIVNDFQKGDIAEGYSVSREKKESFPLTVTSAQKNPTAFYLCASSIVHLAGGPKDTQYFGPGTRLTVL.

This clone was detected ten times or more. The chain has TRBV30 and TRBJ1-2; 7 bases line up with TRBD1. There are 14 residues in the CDR3. J gave up 7 bases and V 0 bases, and 8 bases lay outside the gene matches. From germline, CDR1 is GTSNPN and CDR2 SVGIG (reference sequence). CDR3 bases: TGTGCCTGGAGTGTACGCGGGACAGTAGCTGGCTACACCTTC. Its protein product is CAWSVRGTVAGYTF.

The chain carries TRBV28 and TRBJ2-7; D unresolved. Germline loops: CDR1 MDHEN, CDR2 SYDVKM. CDR3 size: 12 residues. V was clipped by 6 bases and J by 0 bases, with 6 bases between them. The CDR3 sequence: CASRGNSYEQYF. The CDR3 DNA reads TGTGCCAGCAGGGGCAACTCCTACGAGCAGTACTTC.

This clone was recorded only once. This sample includes further DNA sequences coding for the same CDR3. The chain employs TRBV2 and TRBJ2-3; D is undetermined. V was pared by 6 bases and J by 1 base, with 11 bases between. The germline V gene has CDR1 SNHLY and CDR2 FYNNEI. CDR3 length equals 14 residues. The CDR3 bases are TGTGCCAGCAGATCACGCCAAGGCACAGATACGCAGTATTTT. Protein: CASRSRQGTDTQYF.

This chain uses TRBV18 with TRBJ1-5; D perhaps matches TRBD1 (5 bases). This CDR3 has 15 residues. CDR1 KGHSH and CDR2 LQKENI come from the germline V gene. With 3 bases removed from V and 2 bases from J, the gap between germline ends came to 11 bases. Here the CDR3 reads CASSPGGRGNQPQHF. CDR3 in DNA: TGTGCCAGCTCACCGGGGGGTCGGGGCAATCAGCCCCAGCATTTT.

The rearrangement uses TRBV19 and TRBJ2-7; 7 bases are shared with TRBD1. CDR1 and CDR2 from the germline V gene are LNHDA and SQIVND (reference sequence). The CDR3 contains 15 residues. The V and J ends lost 5 bases and 3 bases, in that order; junction bases with no gene match: 10. CDR3 residues: CASSPEDRLIYEQYF. DNA for the CDR3: TGTGCCAGTAGTCCGGAGGACAGGCTCATCTACGAGCAGTACTTC.

This clone was recorded many times. The chain links TRBV30 to TRBJ1-2, with 7 bases fitting TRBD1. With 5 bases clipped from V and 4 bases from J, the junction kept 7 bases outside the gene matches. Looked up from germline, CDR1 is GTSNPN and CDR2 is SVGIG (reference sequence). The CDR3 is 13 amino acids. CDR3 residues: CAWGLQGTYGYTF. DNA for the CDR3: TGTGCCTGGGGCTTACAGGGGACCTATGGCTACACCTTC.

This clone was observed a few times. This chain connects TRBV6-1 to TRBJ2-2; possibly TRBD1 or TRBD2 for D (7 bases each). CDR3 size: 13 residues. Germline V gives CDR1 MNHNS, CDR2 SASEGT. The V and J ends lost 7 bases and 7 bases respectively, with 13 bases between them. The CDR3 region is CASTSRGGGELFF. The CDR3 DNA follows: TGTGCCAGCACCTCCAGGGGGGGCGGGGAGCTGTTTTTT.

The chain combines TRBV11-2 with TRBJ1-2, with D perhaps matching TRBD1 (6 bases). CDR3 length equals 15 residues. Trimming removed 4 bases from V and 2 bases from J, with 14 bases in between. CDR1 and CDR2 from the germline V gene are SGHAT and FQNNGV. The CDR3 bases are TGTGCCAGCAGCTCTTACCTGGACAGCAACTATGGCTACACCTTC. Encoded protein: CASSSYLDSNYGYTF.

The chain links TRBV6-5 to TRBJ2-3; 13 nucleotides line up with TRBD2. This CDR3 spans 15 amino acids. The V segment lost 4 bases and the J segment 7 bases; nucleotides outside the gene matches: 5. The germline V gene encodes CDR1 MNHEY and CDR2 SVGAGI. CDR3 coding DNA: TGTGCCAGCAGTTCCGGACTAGCGGGAGCAAATACGCAGTATTTT. As protein: CASSSGLAGANTQYF.

Worth noting for this clone: The sample has other DNA sequences that encode this CDR3 too. J is TRBJ2-7 and V is TRBV29-1, with a possible D match to TRBD1 (5 bases). The CDR3 contains 12 residues. V was clipped by 3 bases and J by 0 bases, with 6 bases between them. Germline lookup yields CDR1 SQVTM and CDR2 ANQGSEA. DNA of the CDR3: TGCAGCGTTGACCAGGGCTCCTACGAGCAGTACTTC. As protein: CSVDQGSYEQYF.

The table lists this clone with a few counts. The chain has TRBV28 and TRBJ2-3; 12 bases agree with TRBD1. Germline CDR1 reads MDHEN; CDR2 reads SYDVKM. The ends lost 6 bases at V and 6 bases at J; junction bases unmatched: 7. The CDR3 sequence is 15 residues long. CDR3 coding DNA: TGTGCCAGCAGCTATCCGGGACAGGGGGCTGATACGCAGTATTTT. Protein product: CASSYPGQGADTQYF.

This clone was recorded once. The same CDR3 can be traced to other DNA sequences in this sample. The genes are TRBV29-1 and TRBJ2-5; possibly TRBD1 for D (6 bases). Trimming shortened V by 3 bases and J by 5 bases, and 10 bases separated the two germline ends. This CDR3 is 12 amino acids long. Germline V gene lookup returns CDR1 SQVTM and CDR2 ANQGSEA. The CDR3 region is CSVDEGVETQYF. The CDR3 DNA is TGCAGCGTTGACGAGGGGGTGGAGACCCAGTACTTC.

This clone was counted once. This chain uses TRBV2 with TRBJ2-5; 8 nucleotides match TRBD2. The ends lost 10 bases at V and 0 bases at J; junction bases unmatched: 16. The CDR3 is 17 residues long. Germline V gene sequence: CDR1 SNHLY, CDR2 FYNNEI. The CDR3 here is CANSRGSGGGDQETQYF. The DNA of the CDR3 is TGTGCCAACAGCCGGGGAAGCGGGGGAGGGGACCAAGAGACCCAGTACTTC.

V and J are TRBV2 and TRBJ2-3; unclear D gene. V was trimmed by 6 bases and J by 4 bases, leaving 17 bases between them. CDR1 SNHLY and CDR2 FYNNEI come from the germline V gene. This CDR3 is built from 15 residues. CDR3 DNA sequence: TGTGCCAGCAGAAGACTTACCTTCGTCGCAGATACGCAGTATTTT. Translation gives CASRRLTFVADTQYF.

The gene calls are TRBV15 and TRBJ2-2, with D possibly matching TRBD1 (5 bases). The germline CDR1 and CDR2 sequences are LNHNV and YYDKDF (reference sequence). V lost 1 base to trimming and J lost 4 bases, with 16 bases between them. The CDR3 contains 17 residues. In DNA, the CDR3 is TGTGCCACCAGCAGAGTTTGGGGCAGCCAACCCACCGGGGAGCTGTTTTTT. This gives the protein CATSRVWGSQPTGELFF. Looking up the rest from reference TRBV15 and TRBJ2-2 gives the full variable domain: DAMVIQNPRYQVTQFGKPVTLSCSQTLNHNVMYWYQQKSSQAPKLLFHYYDKDFNNEADTPDNFQSRRPNTSFCFLDIRSPGLGDTAMYLCATSRVWGSQPTGELFFGEGSRLTVL.

The J gene is TRBJ2-1, the V gene TRBV19; D not resolved. Per the germline V gene, CDR1 is LNHDA and CDR2 is SQIVND (reference sequence). Trimming pared 6 bases from V and 1 base from J, leaving 13 bases between. The length of the CDR3 is 15 residues. CDR3 DNA sequence: TGTGCCAGTAGACCTTCTTCCATGTCCTACAATGAGCAGTTCTTC. This sequence encodes CASRPSSMSYNEQFF.

V usage is TRBV5-5 and J usage is TRBJ1-5; 7 bases align to TRBD1. With V trimmed by 3 bases and J by 0 bases, 9 bases remained unmatched. The CDR3 spans 17 residues. Per germline, CDR1 SGHKS and CDR2 YYEKEE (reference sequence). In DNA form, the CDR3 reads TGTGCCAGCAGCTACCGGGACAGCGAATATAGCAATCAGCCCCAGCATTTT. Translated: CASSYRDSEYSNQPQHF.

The rearrangement uses TRBV25-1 and TRBJ2-1, with D possibly being TRBD1 (7 bases). Germline loops: CDR1 MGHDK, CDR2 SYGVNS. V lost 4 bases to trimming and J lost 5 bases, with 12 bases between them. The CDR3 covers 14 residues. In DNA form, the CDR3 reads TGTGCCAGCAGTGGCGGGACAGTAGACAATGAGCAGTTCTTC. Protein: CASSGGTVDNEQFF.

Concerning this clone: A read error is possible here, since a much larger clone lies one base away. The sample contains more than one DNA sequence encoding this CDR3. V is TRBV28 and J is TRBJ2-2, with D unclear. V lost 2 bases and J lost 1, with 5 bases in between. This CDR3 comprises 14 residues. The germline V gene has CDR1 MDHEN and CDR2 SYDVKM. DNA for the CDR3: TGTGCCAGCAGTTTAGGCGGGAACACCGGGGAGCTGTTTTTT. Its protein is CASSLGGNTGELFF.

This clone was seen just once. This chain joins TRBV30 and TRBJ2-5; TRBD2 aligns across 7 bases. Germline V gives CDR1 GTSNPN, CDR2 SVGIG (reference sequence). CDR3 length equals 13 residues. Germline trimming cut 0 bases from V and 5 bases from J; bases unmatched to any gene: 3. The CDR3 protein is CAWSVGGRETQYF. In nucleotides, the CDR3 is TGTGCCTGGAGTGTGGGAGGGCGCGAGACCCAGTACTTC. The full variable domain, with the rest looked up from reference TRBV30 and TRBJ2-5, is SQTIHQWPATLVQPVGSPLSLECTVEGTSNPNLYWYRQAAGRGLQLLFYSVGIGQISSEVPQNLSASRPQDRQFILSSKKLLLSDSGFYLCAWSVGGRETQYFGPGTRLLVL.